This T cell receptor (beta chain) is drawn from a study of blood T cell repertoires in COVID-19 (dated by TCRdb to 2020 to 2021). Regarding the study in general: Samples from collaborators originated in the United States, Italy and Spain and spanned both the acute and convalescent phases of COVID-19. The material from the prospective study consisted of cDNA or gDNA derived from T cells, B-cell-depleted T cells, or PBMCs. Deeply sampled blood TCRbeta repertoires from subjects exposed to, actively infected with, or recovered from COVID-19 were included in the dataset. The repertoires were made available in a free public database intended to serve as a resource for research on the immune response to SARS-CoV-2. The samples were drawn from two sources: the first 160 participants of the ongoing ImmuneRACE study, and some 1,300 subjects contributed by 6 global collaborators. The sample metadata nearly always contained a de-identified subject ID, COVID-19 status, age in years and sex. Where HLA class I and class II types were available, the types were taken from metadata supplied by the sample provider, not from assay-based typing.

Enrolling through a virtual design, the prospective study's participants ranged in age from roughly 18 to 95 years and lived across 24 United States geographic areas. In the prospective study, cohorts were assigned on the basis of participant-reported clinical history obtained from a screening survey and a study questionnaire. Recovered participants in ImmuneRACE Cohort 3 were defined by two consecutive negative NP/OP PCR tests, clearance by a healthcare professional, or resolution of symptoms. In the prospective study, mobile phlebotomists collected whole blood, serum and a nasopharyngeal or oropharyngeal swab from each participant. Participants in the prospective study had the option to provide additional blood draws and questionnaires over a roughly 2-month period. Blood samples from the prospective study were shipped frozen or at room temperature prior to DNA extraction. What the research found in general, with its limitations: The amount of clinical and demographic metadata varied by source and participant and was provided uncurated.

Of note for this clone: It lacks a known antigen. Within one base of it there is no much larger clone, and no base qualities were kept.

The immunoSEQ Assay, a bias-controlled multiplex PCR, was used to amplify TCRbeta CDR3 regions from genomic DNA. Per the source publication's procedure: The number of nucleated cells in each sample was estimated by amplification of reference gene primers within the assay. To quantify the absolute abundance of each unique TCRbeta CDR3 rearrangement, sequence reads were collapsed and filtered. For each sample, productive Simpson clonality was calculated as the square root of Simpson's diversity index over productive rearrangements. TCRdb took this table from immuneACCESS and kept in-frame rearrangements with V and J called. Such tables lack part of the clones; where checked against another copy, unresolved V genes explain under half of the gap, and the rest is unexplained. D and trimming come from the DNA, and the V and J calls and clone size come from that table. For this sample there are about 280,000 clones; 85% appear just once. The ten largest clones add up to 2.5% to 3% of the sample.

Counted from cysteine to phenylalanine, this CDR3 has 15 amino acids. Here the CDR3 DNA is all that survives: 45 bases in frame from base 1. The chain is assembled from TRBV1 and TRBJ2-5; TRBD1 was called by the table and not checked on the DNA. TRBV1 is a recognized pseudogene. The origin of this receptor is a woman aged 45 to 65 who had recovered from COVID-19. The material sequenced was PBMCs or T cells enriched from blood (not recorded which). The CDR3 protein sequence reads: CTSSQAPGGEETQYF. The sequenced DNA is TGCACCAGCAGCCAAGCCCCAGGGGGCGAGGAGACCCAGTACTTC.